The 9 T cell receptor beta chains given below trace back to one sample, sequenced in a study of Ad26.COV2.S vaccination and SARS-CoV-2 variants. The assay was immunoSEQ multiplex PCR, and TCRdb's table has in-frame clones only and misses some. The repertoire consists of about 390,000 clones, with 75% to 90% occurring once and the leading ten covering 3.5%. The treatment denotes: some 20 received Ad26.COV2.S at low or high dose, single or two shots; several received placebo; per-sample allocation not given. The samples date from day 63 after the first vaccine or placebo injection. The material sequenced was peripheral blood, taken in a trial of Ad26.COV2.S vaccine versus placebo. These TCRs come from a person aged 18 to 59 who received the Ad26.COV2.S COVID-19 vaccine or a placebo.

The chain links TRBV5-4 to TRBJ2-5; 15 nucleotides match TRBD2. The CDR3 extends over 16 amino acids. From germline, CDR1 is SGHNT and CDR2 YYREEE (reference sequence). Trimming cost V 4 bases and J 5 bases; bases outside gene matches: 6. In DNA form, the CDR3 reads TGTGCCAGCAGCCGGACTAGCGGGGGGGCGGGCGAGACCCAGTACTTC. Its protein product is CASSRTSGGAGETQYF.

This clone was counted a few times. The rearrangement links TRBV19 to TRBJ1-6, with D tentatively TRBD1 (6 bases). The CDR3 is 14 residues long. The germline CDR1 and CDR2 sequences are LNHDA and SQIVND (reference sequence). V dropped 5 bases and J dropped 7 bases, with 12 bases sitting between them. DNA of the CDR3: TGTGCCAGTAGTGTTCAGGGGAACAATTCACCCCTCCACTTT. This gives the protein CASSVQGNNSPLHF.

The rearrangement uses TRBV29-1 and TRBJ2-5; D possibly corresponds to TRBD2 (6 bases). There are 11 residues in the CDR3. With 7 bases removed from V and 4 bases from J, the gap between germline ends came to 10 bases. The germline gives CDR1 SQVTM, CDR2 ANQGSEA. Written as DNA, the CDR3 is TGCAGCGCGGGGGAATTAGAGACCCAGTACTTC. Amino acids: CSAGELETQYF.

V usage is TRBV6-5 and J usage is TRBJ1-6; D may be TRBD1 (5 bases). This CDR3 is built from 14 residues. Germline loops: CDR1 MNHEY, CDR2 SVGAGI. Trimming took 6 bases from V and 10 from J, leaving 16 bases between them. As DNA, the CDR3 is TGTGCCAGCAGCCGGGAGGGACCTGCGTCACCCCTCCACTTT. Residues: CASSREGPASPLHF.

This clone is a singleton in its sample. This chain joins TRBV11-3 and TRBJ1-1; no clear D. Germline V gene data show CDR1 as SGHNT and CDR2 as YENEEA. V was shortened by 3 bases and J by 4 bases, with 12 bases between the two germline ends. There are 14 residues in the CDR3. CDR3 amino acids: CASSLYGEATEAFF. CDR3 nucleotide sequence: TGTGCCAGCAGCTTGTACGGTGAGGCCACTGAAGCTTTCTTT.

The chain links TRBV15 to TRBJ1-1; no reliable D call. Trimming removed 0 bases from V and 4 bases from J, with 9 bases in between. Looked up from germline, CDR1 is LNHNV and CDR2 is YYDKDF (reference sequence). This CDR3 contains 14 residues. The CDR3 loop reads CATSRDAVSTEAFF. CDR3 bases: TGTGCCACCAGCAGAGATGCAGTGAGCACTGAAGCTTTCTTT.

Here the CDR3 reads CASSIDWTGWNIQYF. In nucleotides, the CDR3 is TGTGCCAGTAGTATCGATTGGACAGGGTGGAACATTCAGTACTTC. The chain employs TRBV19 and TRBJ2-4; 8 positions agree with TRBD1. In germline, CDR1 is LNHDA, CDR2 SQIVND (reference sequence). The V segment lost 3 bases and the J segment 7 bases; nucleotides outside the gene matches: 8. The CDR3 spans 15 residues.

The chain combines TRBV5-1 with TRBJ2-4; TRBD2 might be the D (6 bases). The CDR3 loop spans 18 amino acids. The V end lost 7 bases, the J end lost 0 bases, and 23 bases lay between the germline ends. Germline-derived CDR1 and CDR2 are SGHRS and YFSETQ. CDR3 sequence reads: CASSLSAGSKIAKNIQYF. The DNA of the CDR3 is TGCGCCAGCTCCCTGTCGGCGGGGTCCAAAATAGCCAAAAACATTCAGTACTTC.

The chain employs TRBV11-2 and TRBJ2-5; D unresolved. CDR1 and CDR2 (germline): SGHAT, FQNNGV. CDR3 length: 13 amino acids. Trimming removed 4 bases at V and 4 bases at J, with 10 bases between. CDR3 sequence reads: CASSSSGAETQYF. The CDR3 bases are TGTGCCAGCAGCTCGTCCGGAGCAGAGACCCAGTACTTC.